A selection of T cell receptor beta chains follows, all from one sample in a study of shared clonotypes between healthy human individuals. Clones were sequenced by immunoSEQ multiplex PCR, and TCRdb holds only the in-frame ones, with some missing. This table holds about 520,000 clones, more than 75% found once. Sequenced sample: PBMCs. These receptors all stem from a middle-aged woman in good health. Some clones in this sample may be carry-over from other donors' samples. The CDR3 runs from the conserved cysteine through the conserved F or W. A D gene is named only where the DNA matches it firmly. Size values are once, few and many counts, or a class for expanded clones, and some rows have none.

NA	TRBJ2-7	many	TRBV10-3	TGTGCCATCAGTGGGACGCCTGGCTACGAGCAGTACTTC	CAISGTPGYEQYF
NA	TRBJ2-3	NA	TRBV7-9	TGTGCCCCCGCGTTCGGAGATACGCAGTATTTT	CAPAFGDTQYF
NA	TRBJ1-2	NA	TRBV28	TGTGCCAGCAGTCCTGTTGGGCGGGGGCGAGGAGGCTATGGCTACACCTTC	CASSPVGRGRGGYGYTF
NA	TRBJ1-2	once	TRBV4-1	TGCGCCAGCAGGTTTGGACAGTTTGGGGCTAGTGGCTACACCTTC	CASRFGQFGASGYTF
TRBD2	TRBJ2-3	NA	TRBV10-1	TGCGCCAGCAGTGAGCTAGCGGGAGAGGGCGGTACGCAGTATTTT	CASSELAGEGGTQYF
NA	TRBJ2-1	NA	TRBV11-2	TGTGCCAGCAGCTTATCGGGCAGCCTCAATGAGCAGTTCTTC	CASSLSGSLNEQFF
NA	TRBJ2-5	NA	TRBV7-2	TGTGCCAGCAGCTTGTCCGGGACAACCCAAGAGACCCAGTACTTC	CASSLSGTTQETQYF
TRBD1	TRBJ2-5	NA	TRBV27	TGTGCCAGCAGTTTAGGGACAGTTAGGGGAGAGACCCAGTACTTC	CASSLGTVRGETQYF
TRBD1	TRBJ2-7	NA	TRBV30	TGTGCCTGGACAGGACAGGGGTTTTCAATCTACGAGCAGTACTTC	CAWTGQGFSIYEQYF
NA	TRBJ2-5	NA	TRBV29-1	TGCAGCGTTCTAGGGCAAGAGACCCAGTACTTC	CSVLGQETQYF
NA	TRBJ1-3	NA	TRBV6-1	TGTGCCAGCAGTGAAGGGCCCGACTCTGGAAACACCATATATTTT	CASSEGPDSGNTIYF
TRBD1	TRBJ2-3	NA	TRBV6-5	TGTGCCAGCAAAAAGGGACAGAACACAGATACGCAGTATTTT	CASKKGQNTDTQYF
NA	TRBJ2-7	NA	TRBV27	TGTGCCAGCAGGTTACTTCCGGGCTACGAGCAGTACTTC	CASRLLPGYEQYF
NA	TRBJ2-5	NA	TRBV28	TGTGCCAGCAGCGTCCTTCTGGGAGGGAGTCAGGGGTCTCGTCGTAAGAATAGACAGACCCAGTACTTC	CASSVLLGGSQGSRRKNRQTQYF
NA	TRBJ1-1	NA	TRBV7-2	TGTGCCAGCAGCTTAGTCGGGAACACTGAAGCTATCTTT	CASSLVGNTEAIF
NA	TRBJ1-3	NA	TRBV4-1	TGCGCCAGCAGCCAAGGGACAGAAGGAAACACCATATATTTT	CASSQGTEGNTIYF
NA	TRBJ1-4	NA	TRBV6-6	TGTGCCAGCAGTTACGAGCGGGGGTGGGAAAAACTGTTTTTT	CASSYERGWEKLFF
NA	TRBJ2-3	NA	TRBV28	TGTGCCAGCAGTTTAAGGTTTCAGTGGGCGCAGTATTTT	CASSLRFQWAQYF
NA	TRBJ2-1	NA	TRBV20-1	TGCAGTGCTAGCTTTGAACGGGAGAAGTTCTTC	CSASFEREKFF
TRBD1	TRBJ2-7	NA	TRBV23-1	TGCGCCAGCCGCGACAGGGTAGGCGAGCAGTACTTC	CASRDRVGEQYF
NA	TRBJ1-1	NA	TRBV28	TGTGCCAGCAGTTTAACCTCAGGATCTGTTGCTTTCTTT	CASSLTSGSVAFF
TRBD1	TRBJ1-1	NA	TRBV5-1	TGCGCCAGCAGCTTGAGTGGGAGAGGGGGCGGCACTGAAGCTTTCTTT	CASSLSGRGGGTEAFF
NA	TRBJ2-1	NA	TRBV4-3	TGCGCCAGCAGCCAAGAAAAGCGGCTCAATGAGCAGTTCTTC	CASSQEKRLNEQFF
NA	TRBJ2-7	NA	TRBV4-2	TGTGCCAGCAGCCAAGAAGTTGCTAGGGAGCAGTACTTC	CASSQEVAREQYF
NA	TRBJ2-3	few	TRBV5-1	TGCGCCAGCAGCTTGGGGCAGAACACAGATACGCAGTATTTT	CASSLGQNTDTQYF
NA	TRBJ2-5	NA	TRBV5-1	TGCGCCAGCAGGCTGGAGGATTTATCCTCAGAGACCCAGTACTTC	CASRLEDLSSETQYF
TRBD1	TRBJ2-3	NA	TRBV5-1	TGCGCCAGCAGCAAAGGACAGGGTACAGATACGCAGTATTTT	CASSKGQGTDTQYF
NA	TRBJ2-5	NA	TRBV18	TGTGCCAGCTCACCAAGGGCAATTCAAGAGACCCAGTACTTC	CASSPRAIQETQYF
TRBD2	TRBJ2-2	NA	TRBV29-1	TGCAGCGGCGGGACTAGCGGAACCGGGGAGCTGTTTTTT	CSGGTSGTGELFF
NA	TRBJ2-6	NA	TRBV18	TGTGCCAGCTCAAGCAAGTCGTATACCTCTGGGGCCAACGTCCTGACTTTC	CASSSKSYTSGANVLTF
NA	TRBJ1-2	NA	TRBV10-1	TGCGCCAGCAGGGGTAGACGGTTGTGGGGCTACACCTTC	CASRGRRLWGYTF
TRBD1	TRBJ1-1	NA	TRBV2	TGTGCCAGCAGCGTGGACAGGGTAAACACTGAAGCTTTCTTT	CASSVDRVNTEAFF
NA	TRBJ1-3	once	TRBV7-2	TGTGCCAGCAGCTTGAAGGCGTCAGGGGCGGGAAACACCATATATTTT	CASSLKASGAGNTIYF
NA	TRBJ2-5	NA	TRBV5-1	TGCGCCAGCAGCTTACCCCAGAGAGAGACCCAGTACTTC	CASSLPQRETQYF
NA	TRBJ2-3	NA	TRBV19	TGTGCCAGTAGTACGGGGGATACGCAGTATTTT	CASSTGDTQYF
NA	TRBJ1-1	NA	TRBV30	TGTGCCAGCAGCCCTCGAGGGGCTTGGACTGAAGCTTTCTTT	CASSPRGAWTEAFF
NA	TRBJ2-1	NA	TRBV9	TGTGCCAGCAGCGTAGGTTGGGGCAATGAGCAGTTCTTC	CASSVGWGNEQFF
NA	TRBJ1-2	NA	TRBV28	TGTGCCAGCAGTCGACAGAACTATGGCTACACCTTC	CASSRQNYGYTF
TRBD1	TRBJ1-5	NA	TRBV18	TGTGCCAGCTCCCCAGAGGGGGCCGATCAGCCCCAGCATTTT	CASSPEGADQPQHF
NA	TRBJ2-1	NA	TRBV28	TGTGCCAGCAGTCCCCCTAAAGTCGCGGAGCAGTTCTTC	CASSPPKVAEQFF
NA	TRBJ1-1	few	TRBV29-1	TGCAGCGTTGAATTAGGCAGGTCTGAAGCTTTCTTT	CSVELGRSEAFF
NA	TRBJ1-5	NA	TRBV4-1	TGCGCCAGCAGCCAAGTAATCGGGGGCGGCAATCAGCCCCAGCATTTT	CASSQVIGGGNQPQHF
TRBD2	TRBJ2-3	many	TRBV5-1	TGCGCCAGCAGCTCACTAGCGGGAGGTACAGATACGCAGTATTTT	CASSSLAGGTDTQYF
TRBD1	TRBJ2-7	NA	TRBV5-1	TGCGCCAGCAGCTTACGGGACAGCGGCGAGCAGTACTTC	CASSLRDSGEQYF
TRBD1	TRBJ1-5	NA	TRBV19	TGTGCCAGTACCGAGGGGGCCCCTGTGAATCAGCCCCAGCATTTT	CASTEGAPVNQPQHF
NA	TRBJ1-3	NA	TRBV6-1	TGTGCCAGCAGATCCTTACCTTCGGCTGGAAACACCATATATTTT	CASRSLPSAGNTIYF
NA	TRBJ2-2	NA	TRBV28	TGTGCCGGGGCCAGGGGGGGAGAGGCCGGGGAGCTGTTTTTT	CAGARGGEAGELFF
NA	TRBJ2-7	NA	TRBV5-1	TGCGCCAGCAGCCGGGGACAATACGAGCAGTACTTC	CASSRGQYEQYF
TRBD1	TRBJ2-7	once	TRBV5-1	TGCGCCAGCAGCGGCGGGACAGGGGGCAGGTACGAGCAGTACTTC	CASSGGTGGRYEQYF